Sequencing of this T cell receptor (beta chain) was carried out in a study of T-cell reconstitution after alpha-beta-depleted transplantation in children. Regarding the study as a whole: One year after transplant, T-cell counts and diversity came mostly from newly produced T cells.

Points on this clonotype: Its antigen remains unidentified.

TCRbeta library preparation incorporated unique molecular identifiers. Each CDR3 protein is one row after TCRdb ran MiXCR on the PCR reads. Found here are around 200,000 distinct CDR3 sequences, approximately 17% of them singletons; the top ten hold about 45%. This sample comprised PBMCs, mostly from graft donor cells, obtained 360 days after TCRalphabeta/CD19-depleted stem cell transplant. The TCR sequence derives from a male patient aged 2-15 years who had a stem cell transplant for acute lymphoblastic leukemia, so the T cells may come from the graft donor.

CDR3 amino acids: CASTLGENYGYTF. In DNA, the CDR3 is TGTGCCAGCACCTTGGGGGAGAACTATGGCTACACCTTC. The chain uses TRBV7-9 and TRBJ1-2, with a weak D call TRBD1 (5 bases). V lost 7 bases and J 2 bases, leaving 11 bases between the germline ends. Germline V gene data show CDR1 as SEHNR and CDR2 as FQNEAQ (reference sequence). The CDR3 is 13 residues long.